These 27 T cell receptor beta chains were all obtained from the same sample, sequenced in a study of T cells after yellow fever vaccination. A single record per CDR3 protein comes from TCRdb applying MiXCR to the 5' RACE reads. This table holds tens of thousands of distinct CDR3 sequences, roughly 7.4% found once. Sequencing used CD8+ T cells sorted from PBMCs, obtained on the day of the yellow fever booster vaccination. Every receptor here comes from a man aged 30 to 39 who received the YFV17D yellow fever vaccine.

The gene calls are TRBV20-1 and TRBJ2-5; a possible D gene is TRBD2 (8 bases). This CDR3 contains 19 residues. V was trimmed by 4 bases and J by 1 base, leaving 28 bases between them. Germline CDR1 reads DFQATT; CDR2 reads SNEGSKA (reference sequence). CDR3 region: CSATRGTASIAGPQETQYF. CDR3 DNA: TGCAGTGCTACACGTGGGACAGCATCTATAGCGGGACCCCAAGAGACCCAGTACTTC.

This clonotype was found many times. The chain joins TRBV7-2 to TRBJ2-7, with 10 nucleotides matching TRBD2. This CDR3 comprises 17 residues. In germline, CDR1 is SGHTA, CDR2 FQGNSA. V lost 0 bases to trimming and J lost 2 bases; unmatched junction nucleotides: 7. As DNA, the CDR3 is TGTGCCAGCAGCTTAGCGCCTCTAGCGGGAGCGACCTACGAGCAGTACTTC. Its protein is CASSLAPLAGATYEQYF.

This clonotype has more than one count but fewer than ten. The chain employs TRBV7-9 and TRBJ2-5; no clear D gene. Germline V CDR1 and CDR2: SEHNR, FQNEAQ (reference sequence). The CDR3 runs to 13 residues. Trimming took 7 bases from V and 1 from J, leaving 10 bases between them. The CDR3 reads CASKMTSQETQYF. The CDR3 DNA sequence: TGTGCCAGCAAGATGACGTCCCAAGAGACCCAGTACTTC. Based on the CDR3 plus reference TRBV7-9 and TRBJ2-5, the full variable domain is DTGVSQNPRHKITKRGQNVTFRCDPISEHNRLYWYRQTLGQGPEFLTYFQNEAQLEKSRLLSDRFSAERPKGSFSTLEIQRTEQGDSAMYLCASKMTSQETQYFGPGTRLLVL.

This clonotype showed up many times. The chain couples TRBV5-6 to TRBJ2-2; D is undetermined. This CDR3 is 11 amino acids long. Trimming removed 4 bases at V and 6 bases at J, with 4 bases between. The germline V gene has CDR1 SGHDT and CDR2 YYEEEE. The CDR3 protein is CASSRAGELFF. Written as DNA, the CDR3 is TGTGCCAGCAGCAGGGCCGGGGAGCTGTTTTTT.

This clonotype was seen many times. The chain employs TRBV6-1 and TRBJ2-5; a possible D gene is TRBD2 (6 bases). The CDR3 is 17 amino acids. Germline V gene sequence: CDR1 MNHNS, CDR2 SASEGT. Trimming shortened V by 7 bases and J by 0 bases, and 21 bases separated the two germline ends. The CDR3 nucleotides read TGTGCCAGCACTCCCTTGGGGGGTGCACAACACCAAGAGACCCAGTACTTC. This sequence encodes CASTPLGGAQHQETQYF.

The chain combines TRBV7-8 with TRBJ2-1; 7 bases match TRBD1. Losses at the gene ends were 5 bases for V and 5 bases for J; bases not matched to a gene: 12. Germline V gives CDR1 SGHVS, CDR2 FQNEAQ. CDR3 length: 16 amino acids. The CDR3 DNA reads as TGTGCCAGCAGCCCCACATCGACAGGGTCGCACAATGAGCAGTTCTTC. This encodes CASSPTSTGSHNEQFF.

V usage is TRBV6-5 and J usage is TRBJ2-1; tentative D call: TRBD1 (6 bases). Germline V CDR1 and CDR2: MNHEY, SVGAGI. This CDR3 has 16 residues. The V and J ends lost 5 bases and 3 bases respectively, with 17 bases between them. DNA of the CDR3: TGTGCCAGCAGTCCCCTACAGGGAAACGTCTACAATGAGCAGTTCTTC. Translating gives CASSPLQGNVYNEQFF.

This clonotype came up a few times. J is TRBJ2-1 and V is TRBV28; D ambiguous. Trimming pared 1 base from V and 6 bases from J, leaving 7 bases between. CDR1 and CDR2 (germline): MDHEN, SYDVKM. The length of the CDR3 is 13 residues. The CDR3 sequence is CASSLSISNEQFF. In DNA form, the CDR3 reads TGTGCCAGCAGTTTATCCATCAGCAATGAGCAGTTCTTC.

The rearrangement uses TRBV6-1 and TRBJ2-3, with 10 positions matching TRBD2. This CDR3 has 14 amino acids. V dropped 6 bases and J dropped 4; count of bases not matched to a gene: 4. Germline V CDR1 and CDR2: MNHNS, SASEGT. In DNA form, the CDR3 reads TGTGCCAGCAGAATAGCGGGAGGCGCAGATACGCAGTATTTT. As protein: CASRIAGGADTQYF.

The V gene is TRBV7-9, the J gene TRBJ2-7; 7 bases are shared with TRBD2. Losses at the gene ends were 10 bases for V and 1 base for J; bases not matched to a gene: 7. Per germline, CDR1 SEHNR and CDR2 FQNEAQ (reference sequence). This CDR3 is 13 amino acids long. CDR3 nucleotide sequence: TGTGCCACTGGGGGAGCGGGATCCTACGAGCAGTACTTC. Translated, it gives CATGGAGSYEQYF.

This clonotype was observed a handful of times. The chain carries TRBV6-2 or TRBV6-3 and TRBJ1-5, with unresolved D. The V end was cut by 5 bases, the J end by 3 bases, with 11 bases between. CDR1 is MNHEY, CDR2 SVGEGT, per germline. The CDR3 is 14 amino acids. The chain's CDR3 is CASSIRQTNQPQHF. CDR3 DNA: TGTGCCAGCAGTATTCGACAAACCAATCAGCCCCAGCATTTT.

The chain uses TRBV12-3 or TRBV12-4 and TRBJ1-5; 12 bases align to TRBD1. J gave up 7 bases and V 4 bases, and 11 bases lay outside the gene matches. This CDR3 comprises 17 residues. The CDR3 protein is CASSYSPGQGASQPQHF. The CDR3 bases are TGTGCCAGCAGTTATTCCCCGGGACAGGGGGCCTCCCAGCCCCAGCATTTT.

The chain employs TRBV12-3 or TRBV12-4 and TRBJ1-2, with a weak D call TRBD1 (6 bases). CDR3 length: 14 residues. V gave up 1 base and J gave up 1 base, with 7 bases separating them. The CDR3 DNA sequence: TGTGCCAGCAGTTTAGGGGGGCTTAACTATGGCTACACCTTC. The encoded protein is CASSLGGLNYGYTF.

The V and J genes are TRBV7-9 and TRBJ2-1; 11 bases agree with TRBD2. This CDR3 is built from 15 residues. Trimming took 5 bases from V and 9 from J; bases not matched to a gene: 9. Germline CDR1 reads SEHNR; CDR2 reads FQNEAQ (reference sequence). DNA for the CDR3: TGTGCCAGCAGCACAGGGACTAGCGGCGGGGGTGAGCAGTTCTTC. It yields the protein CASSTGTSGGGEQFF.

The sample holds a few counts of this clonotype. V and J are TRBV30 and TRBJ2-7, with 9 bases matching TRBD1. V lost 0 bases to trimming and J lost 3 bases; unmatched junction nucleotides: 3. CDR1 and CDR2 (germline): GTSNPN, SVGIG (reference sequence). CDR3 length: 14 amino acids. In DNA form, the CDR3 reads TGTGCCTGGAGTGTCACGGGACAGGGCTACGAGCAGTACTTC. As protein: CAWSVTGQGYEQYF.

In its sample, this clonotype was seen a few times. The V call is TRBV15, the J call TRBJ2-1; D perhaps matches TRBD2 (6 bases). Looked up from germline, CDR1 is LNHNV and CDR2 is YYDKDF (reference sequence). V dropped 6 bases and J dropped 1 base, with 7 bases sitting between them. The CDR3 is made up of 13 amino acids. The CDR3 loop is CATSAGSYNEQFF. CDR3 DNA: TGTGCCACCAGTGCGGGATCCTACAATGAGCAGTTCTTC.

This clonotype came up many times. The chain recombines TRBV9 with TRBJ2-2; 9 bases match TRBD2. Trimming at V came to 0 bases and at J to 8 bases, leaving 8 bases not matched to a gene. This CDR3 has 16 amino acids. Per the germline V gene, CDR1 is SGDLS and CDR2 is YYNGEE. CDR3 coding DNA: TGTGCCAGCAGCGTAGGGGATAGCGGGAGATTAGGGGAGCTGTTTTTT. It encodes CASSVGDSGRLGELFF.

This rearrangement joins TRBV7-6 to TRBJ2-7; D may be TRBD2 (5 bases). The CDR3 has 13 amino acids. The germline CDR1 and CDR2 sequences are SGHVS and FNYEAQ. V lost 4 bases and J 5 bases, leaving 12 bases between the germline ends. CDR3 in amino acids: CASSSTGSHEQYF. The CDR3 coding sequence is TGTGCCAGCAGCTCCACGGGGAGCCACGAGCAGTACTTC.

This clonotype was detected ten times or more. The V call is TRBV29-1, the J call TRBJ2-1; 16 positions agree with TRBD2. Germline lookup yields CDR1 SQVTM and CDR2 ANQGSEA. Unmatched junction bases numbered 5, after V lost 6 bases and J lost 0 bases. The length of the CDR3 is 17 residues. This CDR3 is CSVGGLAGGFSYNEQFF. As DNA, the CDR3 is TGCAGCGTGGGGGGACTAGCGGGAGGGTTCTCCTACAATGAGCAGTTCTTC.

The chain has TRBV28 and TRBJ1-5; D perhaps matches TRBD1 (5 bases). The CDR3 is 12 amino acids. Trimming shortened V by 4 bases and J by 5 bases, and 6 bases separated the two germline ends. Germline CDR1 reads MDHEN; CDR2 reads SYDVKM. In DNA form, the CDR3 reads TGTGCCAGCAGTTCGGGGGATCAGCCCCAGCATTTT. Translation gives CASSSGDQPQHF. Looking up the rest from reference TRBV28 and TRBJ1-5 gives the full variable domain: DVKVTQSSRYLVKRTGEKVFLECVQDMDHENMFWYRQDPGLGLRLIYFSYDVKMKEKGDIPEGYSVSREKKERFSLILESASTNQTSMYLCASSSGDQPQHFGDGTRLSIL.

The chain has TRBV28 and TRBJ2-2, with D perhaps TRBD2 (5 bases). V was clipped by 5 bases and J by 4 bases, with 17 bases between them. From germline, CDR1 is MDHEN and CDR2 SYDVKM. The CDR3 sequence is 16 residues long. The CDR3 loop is CASSPGLGEFTGELFF. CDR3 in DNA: TGTGCCAGCAGTCCCGGGCTTGGGGAGTTCACCGGGGAGCTGTTTTTT.

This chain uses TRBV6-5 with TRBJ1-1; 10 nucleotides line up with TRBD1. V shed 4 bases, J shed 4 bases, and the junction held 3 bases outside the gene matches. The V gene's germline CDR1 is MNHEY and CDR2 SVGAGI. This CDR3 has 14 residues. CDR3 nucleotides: TGTGCCAGCAGTTCCGGACAGGGGGGCACTGAAGCTTTCTTT. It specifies CASSSGQGGTEAFF.

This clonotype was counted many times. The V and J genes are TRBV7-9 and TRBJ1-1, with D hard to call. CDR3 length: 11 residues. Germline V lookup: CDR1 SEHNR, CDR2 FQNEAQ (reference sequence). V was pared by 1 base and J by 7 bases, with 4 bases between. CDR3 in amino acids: CASSLGSEAFF. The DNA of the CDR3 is TGTGCCAGCAGCTTAGGAAGTGAAGCTTTCTTT.

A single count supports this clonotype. In DNA, the CDR3 is TGTGCCAGCAGTGAAGCTACAGATTACGAGCAGTACTTC. Amino acids: CASSEATDYEQYF. The chain joins TRBV2 to TRBJ2-7; D is ambiguous. Germline CDR1 and CDR2: SNHLY and FYNNEI. With 0 bases removed from V and 4 bases from J, the gap between germline ends came to 7 bases. The CDR3 extends over 13 amino acids.

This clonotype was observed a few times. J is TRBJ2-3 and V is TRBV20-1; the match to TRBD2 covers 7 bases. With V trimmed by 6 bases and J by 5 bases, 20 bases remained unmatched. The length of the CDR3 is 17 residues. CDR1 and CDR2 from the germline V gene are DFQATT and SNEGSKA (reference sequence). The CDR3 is CSAPPTPRDYLGDTQYF. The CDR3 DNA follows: TGCAGTGCCCCCCCTACCCCGCGGGACTACCTGGGAGATACGCAGTATTTT.

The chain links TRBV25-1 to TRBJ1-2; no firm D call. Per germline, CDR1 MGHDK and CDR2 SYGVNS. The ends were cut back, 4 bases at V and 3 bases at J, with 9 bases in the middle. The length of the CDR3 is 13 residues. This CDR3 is CASSGSWDYGYTF. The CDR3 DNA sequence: TGTGCCAGCAGTGGATCGTGGGACTATGGCTACACCTTC.

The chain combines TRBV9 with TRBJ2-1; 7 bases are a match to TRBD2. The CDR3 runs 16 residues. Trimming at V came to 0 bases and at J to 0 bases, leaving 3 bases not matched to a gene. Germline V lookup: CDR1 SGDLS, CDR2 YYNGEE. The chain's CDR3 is CASSVAGGSSYNEQFF. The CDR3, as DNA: TGTGCCAGCAGCGTAGCGGGCGGGAGCTCCTACAATGAGCAGTTCTTC. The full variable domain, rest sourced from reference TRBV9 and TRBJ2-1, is DSGVTQTPKHLITATGQRVTLRCSPRSGDLSVYWYQQSLDQGLQFLIQYYNGEERAKGNILERFSAQQFPDLHSELNLSSLELGDSALYFCASSVAGGSSYNEQFFGPGTRLTVL.